One and the same sample provided the 10 T cell receptor beta chains below, sequenced in a study of blood T cells in healthy people across ages. It was with a sample-barcoded 5' primer and a J-beta primer mix that a second PCR of roughly 7 to 12 cycles was run. Via MiXCR, TCRdb re-called the 5' RACE reads, giving one row per CDR3 protein. Among about 1.4 million distinct CDR3 sequences listed, approximately 59% were seen once. Sequencing used blood. The receptors come from a man in his late teens or twenties in good health.

The chain is built from TRBV20-1 and TRBJ2-1, with a tentative D call TRBD2 (6 bases). Per the germline V gene, CDR1 is DFQATT and CDR2 is SNEGSKA (reference sequence). Trimming cost V 3 bases and J 8 bases, with 14 bases left between them. The length of the CDR3 is 13 residues. Written as DNA, the CDR3 is TGCAGTGCTAGGGCCCGGGACTCATATGAGCAGTTCTTC. It encodes CSARARDSYEQFF.

V usage is TRBV7-9 and J usage is TRBJ2-7; 8 nucleotides line up with TRBD1. After removal of 5 bases from V and 6 bases from J, the junction contained 15 bases not matched to a gene. The CDR3 sequence is 16 residues long. Germline V gives CDR1 SEHNR, CDR2 FQNEAQ (reference sequence). The CDR3 DNA follows: TGTGCCAGCAGCCAACTGGGGACAGGTGAGGGAGGCGAGCAGTACTTC. Protein sequence: CASSQLGTGEGGEQYF.

The V call is TRBV12-3 or TRBV12-4, the J call TRBJ2-5; 7 nucleotides agree with TRBD1. Matching the DNA end better, TRBJ2-7 makes the J call doubtful. There are 14 residues in the CDR3. In DNA, the CDR3 is TGTGCCAGCAGTTTGAGTGGACAGGTTGACGAGCAGTACTTC. This gives the protein CASSLSGQVDEQYF.

The gene calls are TRBV15 and TRBJ2-1; D may be TRBD2 (5 bases). This CDR3 is built from 16 residues. Per germline, CDR1 LNHNV and CDR2 YYDKDF (reference sequence). Trimming left V 5 bases short and J 3 bases short, with 17 bases between. The CDR3: CATSGPDSHFYNEQFF. The DNA of the CDR3 is TGTGCCACCAGCGGCCCGGACTCCCATTTCTACAATGAGCAGTTCTTC.

The rearrangement links TRBV4-1 to TRBJ1-6; D not resolved. Germline-derived CDR1 and CDR2 are MGHRA and YSYEKL. The CDR3 covers 14 residues. V was shortened by 9 bases and J by 3 bases, with 12 bases between the two germline ends. CDR3 sequence reads: CASTEAVYNSPLHF. The CDR3, as DNA: TGCGCCAGTACAGAGGCCGTCTATAATTCACCCCTCCACTTT.

The chain recombines TRBV6-1 with TRBJ2-5; D unresolved. The CDR3 spans 15 residues. Trimming cost V 2 bases and J 11 bases, with 21 bases left between them. Germline CDR1 is MNHNS and CDR2 is SASEGT. The CDR3 coding sequence is TGTGCCAGCAGTGAACTGGGCGGCTACTTAGAGGAGCAGTACTTC. Translating gives CASSELGGYLEEQYF.

This clonotype was observed a few times. The chain has TRBV6-1 and TRBJ2-5; D is tentatively TRBD1 or TRBD2 (5 bases each). Per germline, CDR1 MNHNS and CDR2 SASEGT. The ends were cut back, 4 bases at V and 1 base at J, with 10 bases in the middle. This CDR3 contains 14 residues. CDR3 loop: CASSVWDGQETQYF. In DNA, the CDR3 is TGTGCCAGCAGTGTCTGGGACGGCCAAGAGACCCAGTACTTC.

A remark on this clonotype: Germline is not matched at one junction end, which may reflect a read error. This sequence joins TRBV5-1 and TRBJ2-1; no firm D call. The CDR3 length is 12 residues. Germline assignment: CDR1 SGHRS and CDR2 YFSETQ. This chain's CDR3 is CASSLVVYERFF. The CDR3 nucleotides read TGCGCCAGCAGCTTGGTTGTGTATGAGCGGTTCTTC.

The chain is built from TRBV29-1 and TRBJ2-5; D is unresolved. This CDR3 contains 14 residues. V lost 2 bases and J 5 bases, leaving 15 bases between the germline ends. The germline gives CDR1 SQVTM, CDR2 ANQGSEA. The CDR3 DNA reads TGCAGCGTTGAAAGACGGAACGATTGGGAGACCCAGTACTTC. Its protein product is CSVERRNDWETQYF.

This clonotype was counted between two and nine times. The genes are TRBV7-6 and TRBJ2-2; a possible D gene is TRBD2 (5 bases). Per germline, CDR1 SGHVS and CDR2 FNYEAQ. With 2 bases removed from V and 1 base from J, the gap between germline ends came to 17 bases. This CDR3 is built from 18 residues. In DNA, the CDR3 is TGTGCCAGCAGCTTATCAGCGGCCTCCGCTCAGAACACCGGGGAGCTGTTTTTT. This translates into CASSLSAASAQNTGELFF.